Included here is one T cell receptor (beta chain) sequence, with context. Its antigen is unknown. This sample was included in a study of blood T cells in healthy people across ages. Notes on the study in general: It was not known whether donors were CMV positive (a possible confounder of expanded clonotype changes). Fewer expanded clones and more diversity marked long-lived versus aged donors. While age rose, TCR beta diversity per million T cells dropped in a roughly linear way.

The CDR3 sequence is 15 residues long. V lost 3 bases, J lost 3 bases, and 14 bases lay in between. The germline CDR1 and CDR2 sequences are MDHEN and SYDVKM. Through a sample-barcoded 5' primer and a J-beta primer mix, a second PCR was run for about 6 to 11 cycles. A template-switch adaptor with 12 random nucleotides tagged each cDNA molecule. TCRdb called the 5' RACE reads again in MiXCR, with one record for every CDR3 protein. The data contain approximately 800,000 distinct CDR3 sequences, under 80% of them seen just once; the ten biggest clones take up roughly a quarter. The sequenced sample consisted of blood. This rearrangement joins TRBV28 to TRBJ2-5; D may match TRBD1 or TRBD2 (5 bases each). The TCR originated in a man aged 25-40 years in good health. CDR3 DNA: TGTGCCAGCAGTTTTACGGGGCCCTTAGAAGAGACCCAGTACTTC. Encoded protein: CASSFTGPLEETQYF.